This TCR beta chain was captured by sequencing in a study of CD8 T cells in Susac syndrome (dated by TCRdb to about 2019). Notes on the research overall: Whether CD8+ T cell activation and differentiation in Susac syndrome was antigen driven was tested using repertoire sequencing. The study compared CD8+ T cell repertoire clonality among 12 healthy donors, around 14 Susac syndrome patients and 15 multiple sclerosis patients. Findings and caveats that apply to the study as a whole: The TCR sequencing and HLA analysis was acknowledged to have included a relatively small number of individuals.

Points on this clonotype: The antigen this receptor binds is unknown. Base qualities are missing; no much larger clone stands one base away.

CDR3 length: 14 amino acids, cysteine to phenylalanine. Just the 42-base CDR3 DNA is kept, in frame starting at base 1. Trimming takes 0 bases from V and 9 bases from J, and the germline ends sit 12 bases apart. CDR1 and CDR2 are drawn from the germline V gene: SGHAT, FQNNGV. High-throughput TCR beta sequencing profiled peripheral blood CD8+ and CD4+ T cells from healthy donors, Susac syndrome patients and multiple sclerosis patients. Healthy donors were age- and sex-matched controls. Bulk CD8+ and CD4+ T cells were purified by magnetic negative isolation, whereas CD8+ TEMRA cells were enriched by FACS. Blood was drawn into EDTA tubes, processed within 24 hours, and PBMCs were isolated by density gradient centrifugation. PBMCs destined for TCR sequencing were cryopreserved in liquid nitrogen and later thawed in a 37 °C water bath. Purity of sorted or isolated CD4+, CD8+ and CD8+ TEMRA cells was at least 90%.

RNA was extracted using the RNeasy kit, and roughly 0.45 to 1 ug of the RNA was reverse transcribed with random hexamers. The immunoSEQ multiplex PCR assay, covering 54 Vbeta and 13 Jbeta segments, was used to amplify TCR beta CDR3 regions. PCR amplification bias was corrected by using a synthetic template baseline for primer optimization and computational correction. Per the original workflow: Reads were assigned to V, D and J genes according to IMGT and analyzed in immunoSEQ Analyzer, with only productive sequences retained. Clonality was calculated as one minus the Shannon entropy normalized by log2 of the number of productive unique sequences. For each patient and control, public and private clones were evaluated within the 100 most prevalent clones. Susac-specific clones were defined as absent from healthy and MS cohorts, about 1,000 published viral clones and other ImmuneACCESS disease sequences. TCRdb reprocessed the public reads (quality trimming at Q25 with fastp, clone calling with MiXCR) and kept in-frame beta chains. A single entry per CDR3 protein holds the most common genes and DNA from its merged rows. Clone size and V and J calls follow TCRdb, not the original study. This sample gives 20,000 or so distinct CDR3 sequences in total; roughly 95% of them show up just once. The top ten hold roughly 0.24% of the sample.

Material for sequencing was CD8+ T cells from PBMCs. The TCR was taken from a human donor in good health. This sequence uses TRBV11-2 and TRBJ2-1; the D gene remains uncertain. The DNA reads as follows: TGTGCCAGCAGCTTAGATAAATGGGGTATTGAGCAGTTCTTC. Its amino acids are CASSLDKWGIEQFF.